This TCR beta chain comes out of a study of T cell repertoires in cytomegalovirus infection. As for the study in general: Well-studied HLA-B-restricted CMV epitopes were used in the study alongside recently identified HLA-C-restricted ones.

Points from the study as a whole: Ex vivo responses were dominated by HLA-C-restricted CMV-specific TCR beta clonotypes.

Trimming shortened V by 6 bases and J by 4 bases, and 13 bases separated the two germline ends. This CDR3 is 14 amino acids long. Germline V lookup: CDR1 SEHNR, CDR2 FQNEAQ (reference sequence). This clonotype has just a few counts. What it binds is unknown. TCRdb analysed the reads with MiXCR anew, one entry per CDR3 protein. The sample shows about 830,000 distinct CDR3 sequences, 32% of them seen only once. This sequence was found in a human donor in good health (CMV status not recorded). Some clones in this sample may be carry-over from other donors' samples. This material consisted of cultured CD8+ T cells from PBMCs, taken from culture after CMV antigen stimulation. V and J are TRBV7-9 and TRBJ1-5, with D maybe TRBD1 (5 bases). CDR3 sequence reads: CASSFQGRNQPQHF. The CDR3 region has the DNA TGTGCCAGCAGTTTCCAGGGACGAAATCAGCCCCAGCATTTT.